One sample yielded the 3 T cell receptor beta chains listed below, sequenced in a study of siplizumab effects on memory and regulatory T cells. TCRdb's copy holds only in-frame clones and misses some; the assay was immunoSEQ multiplex PCR. The data contain around 100,000 clones, more than 85% of them singletons. Material: CD4+ T cells sorted from blood. Receptor source: a human donor in good health.

The chain has TRBV5-1 and TRBJ1-3; 7 bases match TRBD1. The germline V gene encodes CDR1 SGHRS and CDR2 YFSETQ. J lost 4 bases, V lost 4 bases, and 8 bases had no gene match. The CDR3 is made up of 15 amino acids. The CDR3 region is CASSPEGAIGNTIYF. The CDR3 nucleotides are TGCGCCAGCAGCCCGGAGGGGGCAATCGGAAACACCATATATTTT.

The rearrangement links TRBV7-2 to TRBJ1-2; the match to TRBD1 covers 7 bases. The CDR3 loop spans 15 amino acids. V was pared by 5 bases and J by 4 bases, with 10 bases of the junction left unmatched. The germline CDR1 and CDR2 sequences are SGHTA and FQGNSA. The DNA for the CDR3 is TGTGCCAGCAGCCCCTTTTGGGGGGACAGCTATGGCTACACCTTC. This gives the protein CASSPFWGDSYGYTF.

The chain carries TRBV5-1 and TRBJ2-2; D is possibly TRBD1 (6 bases). Deletions cut 4 bases from V and 4 bases from J, with 8 bases between. The CDR3 runs to 13 residues. Germline values: CDR1 SGHRS, CDR2 YFSETQ. The CDR3 protein is CASSPQGTGELFF. The CDR3 DNA reads as TGCGCCAGCAGCCCACAGGGCACCGGGGAGCTGTTTTTT.